This T cell receptor (beta chain) was sequenced for a study of neoadjuvant anti-PD-1 for oral cavity cancer. This clone was counted between two and nine times. J gave up 7 bases and V 4 bases, and 9 bases lay outside the gene matches. The CDR3 is made up of 15 amino acids. Germline CDR1 and CDR2: SGHKS and YYEKEE (reference sequence). The repertoire was sequenced with immunoSEQ multiplex PCR; TCRdb's copy has only in-frame clones and lacks some. The sample holds 50,000 to 65,000 clones, 79% seen once. The sample was PBMCs, taken before nivolumab (anti-PD-1) treatment. The TCR sequence derives from a person aged 35-79 years with oral cavity squamous cell carcinoma. The rearrangement joins TRBV5-5 to TRBJ1-3; TRBD1 aligns across 9 bases. CDR3 sequence: CASSLRQGEANTIYF. Here the CDR3 DNA reads TGTGCCAGCAGCCTGAGACAGGGGGAGGCTAACACCATATATTTT. Full variable domain (outside the CDR3, taken from reference TRBV5-5 and TRBJ1-3): DAGVTQSPTHLIKTRGQQVTLRCSPISGHKSVSWYQQVLGQGPQFIFQYYEKEERGRGNFPDRFSARQFPNYSSELNVNALLLGDSALYLCASSLRQGEANTIYFGEGSWLTVV.